The TCR beta chain under discussion was sequenced for a study of blood T cell repertoires in COVID-19 (TCRdb year 2020). For context, the study as a whole: The collaborator samples originated in the United States, Italy and Spain and spanned the acute and convalescent phases of COVID-19. The material from the prospective study consisted of cDNA or gDNA derived from T cells, B-cell-depleted T cells, or PBMCs. Where available, HLA class I and class II types were taken from metadata supplied by the sample provider and were not determined by assay-based typing. A freely available public database, intended as a resource for researchers studying the immune response to SARS-CoV-2, is where the repertoires were released. Deeply sampled blood TCRbeta repertoires from subjects exposed to, actively infected with, or recovered from COVID-19 were included in the dataset. A de-identified subject ID, COVID-19 status, age in years and sex were almost always included in the sample metadata. Samples were obtained from the ongoing ImmuneRACE study (first 160 participants) and from 1,254 subjects provided by 6 global collaborators. The paper as a whole reports these results and caveats: The quantity of clinical and demographic metadata differed by source and by participant and was supplied without curation.

Collaborating institutions collected whole blood in K2EDTA tubes following their own protocols. For TCRbeta analysis, collaborator samples were shipped as frozen whole blood, as isolated PBMCs, or as DNA extracted from either sample type. Including cysteine and phenylalanine, the CDR3 has 14 amino acids. The read is trimmed to its CDR3 DNA, 42 bases read in frame from base 1. Trimming costs V 0 bases and J 5 bases, and their ends lie 11 bases apart. CDR1 SGDLS and CDR2 YYNGEE were looked up in the germline V gene. On this clone: Its antigen specificity is not known. The input lacks base qualities; no much larger clone sits a single base away.

TCRbeta CDR3 regions were amplified from genomic DNA using the immunoSEQ Assay, a bias-controlled multiplex PCR. As for the authors' bioinformatics: Nucleated cell counts per sample were estimated from amplification of reference gene primers within the assay. To quantify the absolute abundance of each unique TCRbeta CDR3 rearrangement, sequence reads were collapsed and filtered. For each sample, productive Simpson clonality was calculated as the square root of Simpson's diversity index over productive rearrangements. Imported from immuneACCESS, the table was reduced by TCRdb to in-frame sequences with V and J called. These copies leave out some clones; in studies compared against another copy, an unresolved V gene accounts for under half, and the cause of the remainder is not known. V, J and clone size derive from that table, while D and trimming were established from the DNA sequence. This sample is represented by some 50,000 clones; over 80% of them were singletons. 15% to 20% of the sample comes from the top ten.

The sample was peripheral blood. The clonotype originates from a human donor in a cohort sampled during active COVID-19. This chain joins TRBV9 to TRBJ1-1, with no reliable assignment of the D segment. The DNA is TGTGCCAGCAGCGTAGACCCTTTCAGAACTGAAGCTTTCTTT. Translated, it gives CASSVDPFRTEAFF.